This T cell receptor (beta chain) came from a study of tumor-infiltrating lymphocytes in primary liver carcinoma. Study-level information: Patients included men and women of 30 to 69 years. Notes on the study in general: Tumor region pairs outstripped tumor-adjacent and tumor-blood pairs in overlap.

With regard to this clonotype: Its antigen is undetermined. Relative to the germline gene, one junction end is altered; a read error may explain this.

Total RNA amounting to roughly 450 ng was the source from which TCR beta cDNA was made with a constant-region primer. Construction of TCR beta libraries relied on three successive nested multiplex PCR rounds employing slightly modified ARM-PCR. TRBV1-TRBV30 forward and Cbeta reverse primers drove the first two roughly 10-cycle rounds. Each CDR3 protein gets one entry after TCRdb re-called the multiplex PCR reads with MiXCR. Among roughly 120,000 distinct CDR3 sequences, around 70% were seen once, and the ten largest hold 8% to 9%. The CDR3 runs to 13 residues. Each 20-30 mg portion of unsorted bulk tissue served as the source for co-extraction of RNA and DNA. Surgical resection served as treatment for the primary liver carcinoma of these patients. None of the patients had received treatment, and all had chronic HBV infection.

The chain links TRBV12-3 or TRBV12-4 to TRBJ1-1; maybe TRBD1 (5 bases). Sequenced input: tumor-adjacent normal liver tissue. The receptor was derived from an older woman with primary liver carcinoma and hepatitis B virus infection. The CDR3 loop reads CVSKLGEGTEAFF. CDR3 bases: TGTGTCAGCAAGTTAGGGGAAGGTACTGAAGCTTTCTTT.